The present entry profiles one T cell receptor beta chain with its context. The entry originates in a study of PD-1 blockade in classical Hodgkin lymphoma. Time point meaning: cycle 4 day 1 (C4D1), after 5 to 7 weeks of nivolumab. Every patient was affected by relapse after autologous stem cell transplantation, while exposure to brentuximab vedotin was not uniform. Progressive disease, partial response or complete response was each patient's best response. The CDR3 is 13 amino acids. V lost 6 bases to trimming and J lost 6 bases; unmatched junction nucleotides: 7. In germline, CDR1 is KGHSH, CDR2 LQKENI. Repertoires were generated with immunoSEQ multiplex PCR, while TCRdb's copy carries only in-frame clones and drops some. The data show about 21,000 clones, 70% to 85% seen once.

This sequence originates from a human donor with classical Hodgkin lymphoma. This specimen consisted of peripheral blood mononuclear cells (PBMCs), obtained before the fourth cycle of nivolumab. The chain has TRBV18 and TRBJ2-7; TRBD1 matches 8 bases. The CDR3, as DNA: TGTGCCAGCTCCCCCGGACAGGGTGTCGAGCAGTACTTC. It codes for CASSPGQGVEQYF.